Detailed here is one TCR beta chain. Its antigen is as yet unknown. Described time point: cycle 4 day 1 (C4D1), after around six weeks of nivolumab. Relapse after autologous stem cell transplantation occurred in every patient, and brentuximab vedotin exposure varied. The data stem from a study of PD-1 blockade in classical Hodgkin lymphoma. Germline loops: CDR1 MDHEN, CDR2 SYDVKM. V shed 6 bases, J shed 2 bases, and the junction held 6 bases outside the gene matches. The CDR3 runs to 16 residues. Study outcomes and limitations: Before treatment, complete responders showed about the same diversity as newly diagnosed patients.

TCRdb keeps only in-frame clones here, not all; method: immunoSEQ multiplex PCR. The sample includes 25,000 to 35,000 clones, roughly 75% of them seen just once. This specimen was peripheral blood mononuclear cells (PBMCs), taken before the fourth cycle of nivolumab. V usage is TRBV28 and J usage is TRBJ2-5; 13 nucleotides align to TRBD2. The TCR originated in a human donor with classical Hodgkin lymphoma. The CDR3 loop reads CASSPGLAGDQETQYF. Here the CDR3 DNA reads TGTGCCAGCAGCCCAGGACTAGCGGGAGATCAAGAGACCCAGTACTTC.